The entry below describes one T cell receptor beta chain. The clone's antigen remains unknown. No per-base quality is available; no much larger clone lies one base away. The collaborating institutions used their own protocols to collect whole blood in K2EDTA tubes. For TCRbeta analysis, collaborators shipped samples in one of three forms: frozen whole blood, isolated PBMCs, or DNA extracted from either of those sample types. These data originate in a study of blood T cell repertoires in COVID-19 (dated by TCRdb to the early 2020s). Background on the whole study: Samples from collaborators originated in the United States, Italy and Spain and spanned both the acute and convalescent phases of COVID-19. Sample metadata almost always included a de-identified subject ID, COVID-19 status, age in years and sex. Where available, HLA class I and class II types were taken from metadata supplied by the sample provider and were not determined by assay-based typing. The prospective study material was composed of cDNA or gDNA derived from T cells, B-cell-depleted T cells, or PBMCs. Samples came from the ongoing ImmuneRACE study (first 160 participants) plus 1,254 subjects from 6 global collaborators. The repertoires were made available in a free public database intended to serve as a resource for research on the immune response to SARS-CoV-2. The dataset comprised deeply sampled blood TCRbeta repertoires from subjects exposed to, actively infected with, or recovered from COVID-19. The research as a whole found: The amount of clinical and demographic metadata varied by source and participant and was provided uncurated.

From its cysteine to its phenylalanine, the CDR3 spans 16 amino acids. Only CDR3 DNA remains: 48 bases, in frame from the first base. The germline V gene sets CDR1 to KGHDR and CDR2 to SFDVKD. V is trimmed back by 4 bases and J by 7 bases, and the junction contains 5 bases that no gene match accounts for. The immunoSEQ Assay, a bias-controlled multiplex PCR, was used to amplify TCRbeta CDR3 regions from genomic DNA. For the original study's pipeline: The number of nucleated cells in each sample was estimated from the amplification of reference gene primers within the assay. To quantify the absolute abundance of each unique TCRbeta CDR3 rearrangement, sequence reads were collapsed and filtered. For each sample, productive Simpson clonality was calculated as the square root of Simpson's diversity index over productive rearrangements. TCRdb obtained this table from immuneACCESS and retained in-frame rearrangements with V and J assigned. These tables miss some clones; where compared with another copy, unresolved V genes account for less than half of the shortfall, and the remainder is unexplained. V, J and clone size are taken as reported in that table, and D and trimming were inferred from the DNA itself. The sample table records under 350,000 clones; around 85% of these occur just once. Approximately 7.9% of the sample rests with the top ten.

The chain is encoded by TRBV24-1 joined to TRBJ1-6; 11 of the junction bases match TRBD1. This clonotype was sampled from a human donor in a cohort sampled during active COVID-19. Sequenced material: peripheral blood. CDR3 region: CATSDAGQGENSPLHF. The DNA sequence is as follows: TGTGCCACCAGTGACGCGGGACAGGGGGAGAATTCACCCCTCCACTTT.